Following are 13 T cell receptor beta chains from one sample sequenced in a study of technical replicates of blood from a handful of donors. Libraries were prepared by immunoSEQ multiplex PCR; TCRdb keeps only in-frame clonotypes and omits some of them. The top ten hold about 0.26% of the sample, which has tens of thousands of clones, roughly 93% seen once. The specimen sequenced was T cells isolated from PBMCs. Every receptor here comes from a human donor in good health.

This chain uses TRBV28 with TRBJ2-1; D call uncertain. V shed 10 bases and J shed 8 bases, with 27 bases lying between them. CDR1 MDHEN and CDR2 SYDVKM come from the germline V gene. The CDR3 is made up of 16 amino acids. CDR3 coding DNA: TGTGCCACCGATCCCCCCCCGGCTAGAGGCGCCCATGAGCAGTTCTTC. Its protein is CATDPPPARGAHEQFF.

The CDR3 reads CASSAMTGRGYTF. CDR3 DNA: TGTGCCAGCAGTGCAATGACAGGTCGGGGCTACACCTTC. This chain uses TRBV2 with TRBJ1-2; possible D gene TRBD1, 6 bases. The V gene lost 4 bases and the J gene lost 8 bases, with 14 bases spanning the gap. Germline CDR1 is SNHLY and CDR2 is FYNNEI. CDR3 size: 13 residues.

The chain combines TRBV5-6 with TRBJ1-1; 7 bases fit TRBD1. The CDR3 consists of 13 residues. The ends lost 4 bases at V and 9 bases at J; junction bases unmatched: 9. Germline loops: CDR1 SGHDT, CDR2 YYEEEE. As DNA, the CDR3 is TGTGCCAGCAGCCTCGGGACACAGGGGAAAGCTTTCTTT. Translating it yields CASSLGTQGKAFF.

V gene TRBV19 combines with J gene TRBJ2-3; D is uncertain. This CDR3 region has 12 residues. Germline V gene sequence: CDR1 LNHDA, CDR2 SQIVND (reference sequence). Between the trimmed V and J ends, which lost 5 bases and 4 bases, there was a span of 7 bases. CDR3: CASSFSSDTQYF. For the CDR3, the DNA is TGTGCCAGTAGTTTTAGTTCAGATACGCAGTATTTT.

The rearrangement joins TRBV19 to TRBJ2-7; TRBD1 aligns across 7 bases. CDR3 length: 14 residues. Germline V gene sequence: CDR1 LNHDA, CDR2 SQIVND (reference sequence). Trimming cost V 5 bases and J 2 bases; bases outside gene matches: 6. In nucleotides, the CDR3 is TGTGCCAGTAGTCCCGGACAGGTTGCCTACGAGCAGTACTTC. Translating gives CASSPGQVAYEQYF.

This chain joins TRBV5-6 and TRBJ2-2; TRBD1 agrees at 8 bases. The junction had 9 bases not matched to a gene; V was cut back by 4 bases and J by 4 bases. Germline CDR1 reads SGHDT; CDR2 reads YYEEEE. The CDR3 loop spans 16 amino acids. The chain's CDR3 is CASSLLGQGATGELFF. The DNA for the CDR3 is TGTGCCAGCAGCCTTCTCGGACAGGGAGCCACCGGGGAGCTGTTTTTT. The full variable domain, completed using reference TRBV5-6 and TRBJ2-2, is DAGVTQSPTHLIKTRGQQVTLRCSPKSGHDTVSWYQQALGQGPQFIFQYYEEEERQRGNFPDRFSGHQFPNYSSELNVNALLLGDSALYLCASSLLGQGATGELFFGEGSRLTVL.

V gene TRBV7-8 combines with J gene TRBJ2-3; 9 nucleotides match TRBD1. The CDR3 has 15 amino acids. V was pared by 5 bases and J by 2 bases, with 5 bases of the junction left unmatched. Germline CDR1 SGHVS, CDR2 FQNEAQ. DNA of the CDR3: TGTGCCAGCAGCCCCGGGACAGGGTACACAGATACGCAGTATTTT. Its translation: CASSPGTGYTDTQYF. The full variable domain, rest sourced from reference TRBV7-8 and TRBJ2-3, is GAGVSQSPRYKVAKRGQDVALRCDPISGHVSLFWYQQALGQGPEFLTYFQNEAQLDKSGLPSDRFFAERPEGSVSTLKIQRTQQEDSAVYLCASSPGTGYTDTQYFGPGTRLTVL.

The rearrangement uses TRBV2 and TRBJ2-5; 9 nucleotides match TRBD2. The CDR3 has 15 residues. The trim removed 8 bases at V and 3 bases at J, leaving 10 bases unmatched. The V gene's germline CDR1 is SNHLY and CDR2 FYNNEI. For the CDR3, the DNA is TGTGCCAGCCTGGTGTTAGCGGGAGTCGAAGAGACCCAGTACTTC. Protein product: CASLVLAGVEETQYF. The full variable domain, in which reference TRBV2 and TRBJ2-5 provide the parts outside the CDR3, is EPEVTQTPSHQVTQMGQEVILRCVPISNHLYFYWYRQILGQKVEFLVSFYNNEISEKSEIFDDQFSVERPDGSNFTLKIRSTKLEDSAMYFCASLVLAGVEETQYFGPGTRLLVL.

The gene calls are TRBV11-3 and TRBJ2-5; tentatively, D is TRBD2 (6 bases). Germline V CDR1 and CDR2: SGHNT, YENEEA. Between the trimmed V and J ends, which lost 4 bases and 0 bases, there was a span of 21 bases. CDR3 length: 18 amino acids. For the CDR3, the DNA is TGTGCCAGCAGCTCCGTTCGGGGAGGACTTCCGTACCAAGAGACCCAGTACTTC. It yields the protein CASSSVRGGLPYQETQYF.

This chain connects TRBV6-5 to TRBJ1-2; no clear D. Germline values: CDR1 MNHEY, CDR2 SVGAGI. The CDR3 is made up of 15 amino acids. V lost 2 bases and J 0 bases, leaving 10 bases between the germline ends. The CDR3 spells CASSYQRSSNYGYTF. The CDR3 region has the DNA TGTGCCAGCAGTTACCAGAGGAGTTCTAACTATGGCTACACCTTC.

The gene calls are TRBV28 and TRBJ2-5; a possible D gene is TRBD1 (6 bases). Germline loops: CDR1 MDHEN, CDR2 SYDVKM. Trimming pared 3 bases from V and 4 bases from J, leaving 15 bases between. CDR3 size: 15 residues. The DNA of the CDR3 is TGTGCCAGCAGTTTCGTGGGGGCATCAGGAGAGACCCAGTACTTC. This encodes CASSFVGASGETQYF.

V gene TRBV5-1 combines with J gene TRBJ2-5, with D possibly being TRBD2 (6 bases). Looked up from germline, CDR1 is SGHRS and CDR2 is YFSETQ. The CDR3 runs to 14 residues. The V end lost 6 bases, the J end lost 4 bases, and 16 bases lay between the germline ends. The CDR3 DNA is TGCGCCAGCACTTCTAGCGCGAGGTCAGAGACCCAGTACTTC. Amino acids: CASTSSARSETQYF.

This clone was detected once. The chain has TRBV29-1 and TRBJ2-3; a possible D gene is TRBD1 (5 bases). V dropped 4 bases and J dropped 3 bases, with 17 bases sitting between them. The germline V gene has CDR1 SQVTM and CDR2 ANQGSEA. This CDR3 is built from 15 residues. In DNA form, the CDR3 reads TGCAGCGTTGCTCCTACAGCTTCAGGGACAGATACGCAGTATTTT. Protein: CSVAPTASGTDTQYF.